Each of the 15 T cell receptor beta chains below was sequenced from the same sample in a study of CD8+ T cells in alopecia areata. The sequencing template was cDNA reverse transcribed from extracted RNA. TCRdb's copy holds only in-frame clones and misses some; the assay was immunoSEQ multiplex PCR. The sample lists approximately 160,000 clones, less than 70% occurring once. The treatment here: oral pan-JAK inhibitor, 5-10 mg twice daily. This specimen was CD4+ T cells sorted from blood, taken at week 24, from a patient treated with tofacitinib. The source of these receptors is a human donor with alopecia areata.

This clone was picked up a small number of times. The chain carries TRBV6-6 and TRBJ1-2; TRBD1 is a possible D gene (6 bases). With 0 bases removed from V and 6 bases from J, the gap between germline ends came to 14 bases. Germline assignment: CDR1 MNHNY and CDR2 SVGAGI (reference sequence). This CDR3 has 15 residues. CDR3 region: CASSYSGPGGHGYTF. The CDR3 DNA follows: TGTGCCAGCAGTTACTCGGGACCTGGGGGGCATGGCTACACCTTC.

The J gene is TRBJ2-7, the V gene TRBV2; the D call may be TRBD1 or TRBD2 (5 bases each). Germline assignment: CDR1 SNHLY and CDR2 FYNNEI. Trimming shortened V by 7 bases and J by 0 bases, and 13 bases separated the two germline ends. There are 14 residues in the CDR3. The CDR3 sequence: CASIWDRSSYEQYF. The CDR3, as DNA: TGTGCCAGCATTTGGGACCGGAGCTCCTACGAGCAGTACTTC.

This clone was counted once. The genes are TRBV2 and TRBJ1-6, with D perhaps TRBD1 (5 bases). V was clipped by 8 bases and J by 7 bases, with 12 bases between them. This CDR3 is 13 amino acids long. Germline V gene sequence: CDR1 SNHLY, CDR2 FYNNEI. CDR3: CASVGAKNSPLHF. CDR3 DNA sequence: TGTGCCAGCGTCGGGGCTAAGAATTCACCCCTCCACTTT.

The rearrangement uses TRBV5-1 and TRBJ2-3; D uncertain. Trimming cost V 1 base and J 4 bases, with 7 bases left between them. The CDR3 has 13 amino acids. Per germline, CDR1 SGHRS and CDR2 YFSETQ. CDR3 sequence reads: CASSLYGSDTQYF. For the CDR3, the DNA is TGCGCCAGCAGCTTGTATGGGTCAGATACGCAGTATTTT.

The rearrangement links TRBV30 to TRBJ1-2, with 10 bases aligning to TRBD1. This CDR3 spans 15 amino acids. Per the germline V gene, CDR1 is GTSNPN and CDR2 is SVGIG (reference sequence). The V and J ends lost 4 bases and 4 bases, in that order; junction bases with no gene match: 9. CDR3 coding DNA: TGTGCCTGGACCCGGGACAGGGGCGACACCTATGGCTACACCTTC. Protein product: CAWTRDRGDTYGYTF.

The V gene is TRBV6-5, the J gene TRBJ2-6; D not certain. The germline CDR1 and CDR2 sequences are MNHEY and SVGAGI. CDR3 length equals 15 residues. V was trimmed by 6 bases and J by 0 bases, leaving 9 bases between them. In DNA form, the CDR3 reads TGTGCCAGCAGAAAAGTTCTCTCTGGGGCCAACGTCCTGACTTTC. Protein: CASRKVLSGANVLTF.

The chain joins TRBV30 to TRBJ2-6; 9 bases align to TRBD1. J gave up 3 bases and V 6 bases, and 6 bases lay outside the gene matches. Germline CDR1 reads GTSNPN; CDR2 reads SVGIG (reference sequence). This CDR3 spans 15 amino acids. DNA of the CDR3: TGTGCCTGCAGAAACAGGGGGCTTGGGGCCAACGTCCTGACTTTC. It codes for CACRNRGLGANVLTF.

This clone was observed a few times. This sample also contains other DNA sequences that code for the same CDR3. CDR3 sequence reads: CASSFPGSYEQYF. CDR3 DNA sequence: TGTGCCAGCAGCTTCCCAGGGTCCTACGAGCAGTACTTC. The rearrangement uses TRBV5-6 and TRBJ2-7; tentatively, D is TRBD1 (5 bases). Germline V gene sequence: CDR1 SGHDT, CDR2 YYEEEE. CDR3 length: 13 amino acids. The V and J ends lost 2 bases and 1 base respectively, with 7 bases between them.

This chain links TRBV27 with TRBJ1-5; the D is unclear. Germline loops: CDR1 MNHEY, CDR2 SMNVEV (reference sequence). The CDR3 runs to 16 residues. The V gene lost 6 bases and the J gene lost 4 bases, with 19 bases spanning the gap. The CDR3: CASRNSAAVSNQPQHF. As DNA, the CDR3 is TGTGCCAGCAGGAATTCGGCTGCAGTCTCAAATCAGCCCCAGCATTTT.

V and J are TRBV4-1 and TRBJ2-7, with D perhaps matching TRBD1 (6 bases). The length of the CDR3 is 18 residues. Germline V lookup: CDR1 MGHRA, CDR2 YSYEKL. Trimming shortened V by 4 bases and J by 1 base, and 23 bases separated the two germline ends. The CDR3 coding sequence is TGCGCCAGCAGCCCCATGCGTGGGGGCACATGGGATTCCTACGAGCAGTACTTC. This encodes CASSPMRGGTWDSYEQYF.

The DNA for the CDR3 is TGTGCCAGTTCGCCGACTGCGACGACAGATACGCAGTATTTT. As protein: CASSPTATTDTQYF. V is TRBV6-5 and J is TRBJ2-3; D is undetermined. V was trimmed by 9 bases and J by 3 bases, leaving 16 bases between them. The CDR3 runs to 14 residues. Germline-derived CDR1 and CDR2 are MNHEY and SVGAGI.

The J gene is TRBJ2-1, the V gene TRBV29-1, with D perhaps matching TRBD1 (6 bases). Germline CDR1 reads SQVTM; CDR2 reads ANQGSEA. There are 14 residues in the CDR3. V gave up 4 bases and J gave up 4 bases, with 14 bases separating them. CDR3 sequence: CSVGGRGPYNEQFF. CDR3 bases: TGCAGCGTTGGAGGCAGGGGACCTTACAATGAGCAGTTCTTC.

The chain joins TRBV30 to TRBJ1-2, with 7 bases fitting TRBD1. The CDR3 spans 14 residues. Germline trimming cut 3 bases from V and 7 bases from J; bases unmatched to any gene: 11. Germline assignment: CDR1 GTSNPN and CDR2 SVGIG (reference sequence). DNA for the CDR3: TGTGCCTGGAGCGAAGGGAACAGGGGACTTGGCTACACCTTC. Translated, it gives CAWSEGNRGLGYTF. Full variable domain (rest looked up from reference TRBV30 and TRBJ1-2): SQTIHQWPATLVQPVGSPLSLECTVEGTSNPNLYWYRQAAGRGLQLLFYSVGIGQISSEVPQNLSASRPQDRQFILSSKKLLLSDSGFYLCAWSEGNRGLGYTFGSGTRLTVV.

The chain couples TRBV2 to TRBJ2-7; weak D call: TRBD1 (5 bases). There are 13 residues in the CDR3. Trimming cost V 8 bases and J 5 bases, with 16 bases left between them. Germline CDR1 is SNHLY and CDR2 is FYNNEI. The CDR3 loop is CASAPGPPDEQYF. In DNA, the CDR3 is TGTGCCAGCGCCCCAGGGCCCCCCGACGAGCAGTACTTC. Full variable domain (missing parts from reference TRBV2 and TRBJ2-7): EPEVTQTPSHQVTQMGQEVILRCVPISNHLYFYWYRQILGQKVEFLVSFYNNEISEKSEIFDDQFSVERPDGSNFTLKIRSTKLEDSAMYFCASAPGPPDEQYFGPGTRLTVT.

This clone was detected only a few times. V usage is TRBV27 and J usage is TRBJ1-1; D may be TRBD1 (5 bases). Between the trimmed V and J ends, which lost 5 bases and 6 bases, there was a span of 13 bases. Germline CDR1 reads MNHEY; CDR2 reads SMNVEV (reference sequence). The CDR3 extends over 13 amino acids. The CDR3 protein is CASSPRQLSEAFF. For the CDR3, the DNA is TGTGCCAGCAGTCCCAGACAGTTATCTGAAGCTTTCTTT.